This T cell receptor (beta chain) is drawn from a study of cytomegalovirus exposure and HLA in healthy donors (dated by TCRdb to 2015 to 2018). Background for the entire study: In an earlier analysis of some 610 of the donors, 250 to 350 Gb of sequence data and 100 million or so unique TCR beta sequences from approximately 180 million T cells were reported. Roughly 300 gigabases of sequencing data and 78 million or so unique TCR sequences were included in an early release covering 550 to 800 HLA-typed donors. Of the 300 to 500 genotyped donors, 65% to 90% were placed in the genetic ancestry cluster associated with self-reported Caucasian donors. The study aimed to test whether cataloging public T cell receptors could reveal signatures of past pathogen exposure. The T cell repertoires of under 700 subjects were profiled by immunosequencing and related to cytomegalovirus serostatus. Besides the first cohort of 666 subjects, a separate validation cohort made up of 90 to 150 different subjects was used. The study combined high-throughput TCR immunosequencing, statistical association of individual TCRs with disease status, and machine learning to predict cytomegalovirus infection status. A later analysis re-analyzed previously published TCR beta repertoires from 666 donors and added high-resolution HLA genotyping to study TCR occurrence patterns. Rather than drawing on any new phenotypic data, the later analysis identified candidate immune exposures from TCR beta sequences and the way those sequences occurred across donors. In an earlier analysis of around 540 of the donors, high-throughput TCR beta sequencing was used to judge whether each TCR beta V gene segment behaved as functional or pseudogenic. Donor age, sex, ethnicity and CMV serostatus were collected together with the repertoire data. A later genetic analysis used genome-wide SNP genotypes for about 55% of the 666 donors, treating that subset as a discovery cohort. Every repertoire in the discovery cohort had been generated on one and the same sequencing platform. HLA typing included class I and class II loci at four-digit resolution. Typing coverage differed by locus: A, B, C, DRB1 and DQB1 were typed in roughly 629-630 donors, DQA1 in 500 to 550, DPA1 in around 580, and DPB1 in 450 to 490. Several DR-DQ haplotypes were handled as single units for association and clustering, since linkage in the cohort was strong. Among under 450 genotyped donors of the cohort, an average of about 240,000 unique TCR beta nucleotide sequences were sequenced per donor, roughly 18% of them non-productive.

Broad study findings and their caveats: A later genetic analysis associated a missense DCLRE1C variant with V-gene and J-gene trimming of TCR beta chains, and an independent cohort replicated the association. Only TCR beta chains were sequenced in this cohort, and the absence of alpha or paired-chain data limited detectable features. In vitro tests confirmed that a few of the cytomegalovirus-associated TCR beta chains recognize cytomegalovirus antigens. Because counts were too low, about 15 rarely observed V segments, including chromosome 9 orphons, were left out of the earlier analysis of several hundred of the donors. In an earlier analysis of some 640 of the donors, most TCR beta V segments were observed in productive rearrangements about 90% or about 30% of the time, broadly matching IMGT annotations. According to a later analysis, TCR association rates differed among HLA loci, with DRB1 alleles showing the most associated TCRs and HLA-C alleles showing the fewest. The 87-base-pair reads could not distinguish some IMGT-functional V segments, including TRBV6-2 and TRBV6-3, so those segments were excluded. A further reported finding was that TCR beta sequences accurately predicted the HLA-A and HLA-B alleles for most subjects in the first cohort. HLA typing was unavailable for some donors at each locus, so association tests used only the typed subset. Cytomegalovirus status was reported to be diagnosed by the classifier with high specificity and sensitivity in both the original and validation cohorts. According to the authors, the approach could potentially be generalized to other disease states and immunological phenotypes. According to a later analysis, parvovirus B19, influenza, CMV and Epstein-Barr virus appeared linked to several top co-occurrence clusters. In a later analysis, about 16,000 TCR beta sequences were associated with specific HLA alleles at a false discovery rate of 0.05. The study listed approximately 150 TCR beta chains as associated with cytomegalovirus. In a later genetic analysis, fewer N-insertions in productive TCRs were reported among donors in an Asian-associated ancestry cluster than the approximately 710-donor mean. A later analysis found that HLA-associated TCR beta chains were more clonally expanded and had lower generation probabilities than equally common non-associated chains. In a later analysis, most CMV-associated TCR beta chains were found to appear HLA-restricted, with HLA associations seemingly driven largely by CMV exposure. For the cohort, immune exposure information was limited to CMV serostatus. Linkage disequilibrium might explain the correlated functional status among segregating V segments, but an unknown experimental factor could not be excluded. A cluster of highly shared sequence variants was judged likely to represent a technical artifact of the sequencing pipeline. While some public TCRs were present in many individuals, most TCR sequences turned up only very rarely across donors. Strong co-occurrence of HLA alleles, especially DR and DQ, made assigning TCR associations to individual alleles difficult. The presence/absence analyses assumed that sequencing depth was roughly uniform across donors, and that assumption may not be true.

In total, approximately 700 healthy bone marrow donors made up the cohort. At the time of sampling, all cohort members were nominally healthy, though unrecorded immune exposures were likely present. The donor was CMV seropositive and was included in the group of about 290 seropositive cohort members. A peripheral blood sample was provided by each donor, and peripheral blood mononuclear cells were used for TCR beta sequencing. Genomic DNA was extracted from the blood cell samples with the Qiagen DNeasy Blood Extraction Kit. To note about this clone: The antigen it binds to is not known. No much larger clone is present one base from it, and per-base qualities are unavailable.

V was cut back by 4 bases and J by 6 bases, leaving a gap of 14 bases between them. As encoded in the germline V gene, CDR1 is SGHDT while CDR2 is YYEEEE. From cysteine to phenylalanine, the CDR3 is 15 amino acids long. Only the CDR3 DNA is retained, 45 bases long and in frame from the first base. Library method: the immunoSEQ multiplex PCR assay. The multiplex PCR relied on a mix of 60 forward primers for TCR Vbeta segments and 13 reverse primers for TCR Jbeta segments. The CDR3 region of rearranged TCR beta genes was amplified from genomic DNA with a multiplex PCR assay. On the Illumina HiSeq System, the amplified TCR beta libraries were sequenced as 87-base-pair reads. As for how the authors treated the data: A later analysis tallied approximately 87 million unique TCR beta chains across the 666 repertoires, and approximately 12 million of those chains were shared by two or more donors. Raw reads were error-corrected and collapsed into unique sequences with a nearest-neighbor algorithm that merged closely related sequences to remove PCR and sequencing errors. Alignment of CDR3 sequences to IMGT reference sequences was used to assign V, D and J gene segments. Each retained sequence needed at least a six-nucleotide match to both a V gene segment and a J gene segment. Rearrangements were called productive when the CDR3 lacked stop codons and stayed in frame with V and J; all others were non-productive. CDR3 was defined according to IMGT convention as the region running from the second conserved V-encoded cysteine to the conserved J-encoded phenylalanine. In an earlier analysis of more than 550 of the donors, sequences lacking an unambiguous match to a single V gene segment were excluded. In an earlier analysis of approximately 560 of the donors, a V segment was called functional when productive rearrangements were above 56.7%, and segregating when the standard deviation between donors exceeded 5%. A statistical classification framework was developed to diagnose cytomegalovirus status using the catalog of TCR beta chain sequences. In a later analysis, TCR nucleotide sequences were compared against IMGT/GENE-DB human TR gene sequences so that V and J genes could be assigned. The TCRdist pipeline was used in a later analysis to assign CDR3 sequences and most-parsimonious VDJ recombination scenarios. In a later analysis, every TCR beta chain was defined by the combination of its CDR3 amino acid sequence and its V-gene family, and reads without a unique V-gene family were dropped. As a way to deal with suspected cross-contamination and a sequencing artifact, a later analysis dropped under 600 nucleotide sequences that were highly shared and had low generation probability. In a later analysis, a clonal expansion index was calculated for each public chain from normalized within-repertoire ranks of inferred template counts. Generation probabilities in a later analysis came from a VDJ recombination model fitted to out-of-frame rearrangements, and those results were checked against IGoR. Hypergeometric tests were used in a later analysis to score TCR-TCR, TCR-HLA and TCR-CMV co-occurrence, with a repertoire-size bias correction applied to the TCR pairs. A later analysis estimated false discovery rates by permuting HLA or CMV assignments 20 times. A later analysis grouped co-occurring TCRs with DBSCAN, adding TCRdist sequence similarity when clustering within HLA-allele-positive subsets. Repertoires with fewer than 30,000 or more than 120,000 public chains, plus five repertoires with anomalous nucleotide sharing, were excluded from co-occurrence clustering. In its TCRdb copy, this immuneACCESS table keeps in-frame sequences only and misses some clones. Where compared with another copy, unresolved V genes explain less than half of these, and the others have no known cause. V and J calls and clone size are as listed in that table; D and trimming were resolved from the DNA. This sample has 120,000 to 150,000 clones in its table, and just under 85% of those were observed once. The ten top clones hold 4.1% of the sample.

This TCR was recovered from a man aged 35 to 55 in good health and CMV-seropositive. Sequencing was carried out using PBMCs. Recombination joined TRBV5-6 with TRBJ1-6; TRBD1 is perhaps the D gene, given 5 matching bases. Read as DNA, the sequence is TGTGCCAGCAGCCTGTTGGGACTAGCTAATTCACCCCTCCACTTT. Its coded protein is CASSLLGLANSPLHF.